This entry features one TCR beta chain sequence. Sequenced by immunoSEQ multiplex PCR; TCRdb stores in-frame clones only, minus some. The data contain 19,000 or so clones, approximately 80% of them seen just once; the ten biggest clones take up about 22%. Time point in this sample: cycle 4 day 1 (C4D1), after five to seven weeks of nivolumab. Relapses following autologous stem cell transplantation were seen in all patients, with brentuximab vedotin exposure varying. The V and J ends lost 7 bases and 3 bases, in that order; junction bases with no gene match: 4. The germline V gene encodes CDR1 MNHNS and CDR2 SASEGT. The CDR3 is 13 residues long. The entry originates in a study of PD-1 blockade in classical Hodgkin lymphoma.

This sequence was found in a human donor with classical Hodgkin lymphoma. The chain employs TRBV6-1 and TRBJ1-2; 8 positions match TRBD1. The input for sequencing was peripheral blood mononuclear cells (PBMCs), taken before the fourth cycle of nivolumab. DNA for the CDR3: TGTGCCAGCACAATGGACAGGGACTATGGCTACACCTTC. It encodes CASTMDRDYGYTF.